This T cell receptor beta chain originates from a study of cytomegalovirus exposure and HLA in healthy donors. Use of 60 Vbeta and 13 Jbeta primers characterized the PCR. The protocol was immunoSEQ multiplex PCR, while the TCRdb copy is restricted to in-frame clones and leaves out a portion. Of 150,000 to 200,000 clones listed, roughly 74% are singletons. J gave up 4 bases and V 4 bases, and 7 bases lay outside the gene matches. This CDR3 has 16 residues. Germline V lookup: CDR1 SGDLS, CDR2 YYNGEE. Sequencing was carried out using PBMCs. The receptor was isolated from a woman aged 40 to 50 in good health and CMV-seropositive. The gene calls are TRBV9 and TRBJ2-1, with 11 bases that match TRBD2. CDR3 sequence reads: CASSSTGLAAYNEQFF. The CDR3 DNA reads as TGTGCCAGCAGCTCTACGGGACTAGCGGCTTACAATGAGCAGTTCTTC.